The subject of this entry is one T cell receptor beta chain. Its antigen remains unknown. This sample is drawn from a study of T cell repertoires in cytomegalovirus infection. About the research overall: Both CMV infection and a matching HLA type were indicated by public TCR beta signatures.

Findings and limits, study-wide: Adding up the frequency of public TCR beta families identified people who carried CMV plus the relevant HLA. Dominant in the ex vivo response were TCR beta clonotypes restricted by HLA-C and specific for CMV.

MiXCR was run by TCRdb on the reads, yielding one entry per CDR3 protein. The profile covers approximately 250,000 distinct CDR3 sequences, with 5% to 8.5% appearing a single time and 5.5% to 6.5% taken by the ten largest. Germline V lookup: CDR1 SGDLS, CDR2 YYNGEE. The V segment lost 3 bases and the J segment 0 bases; nucleotides outside the gene matches: 6. The CDR3 is 16 residues long. The chain links TRBV9 to TRBJ2-5, with 9 bases aligning to TRBD2. The TCR sequence derives from a human donor in good health (CMV status not recorded). Some clones in this sample may be carry-over from other donors' samples. Sequenced input: PBMCs. CDR3 nucleotides: TGTGCCAGCAGCGCCTTTAGCGGGAGACACCAAGAGACCCAGTACTTC. Translated, it gives CASSAFSGRHQETQYF.